This T cell receptor beta chain originates from a study of regulatory T cells in long-lasting Graves disease. Study in general: Over 5 years of antithyroid drugs plus positive TSH receptor antibodies defined persistent Graves' disease.

The time point here: persistent/refractory GD, antithyroid drugs over 5 years with positive TRAb. PBMC-extracted RNA yielded the TCR library. Graves' disease diagnosis followed American Thyroid Association guidelines. Regarding this clonotype: The antigen is unknown.

Construction of the TCR beta libraries employed iRepertoire HTBI primers in conjunction with Arm-PCR of CDR3 regions. MiXCR, applied by TCRdb to the multiplex PCR reads, yields one record per CDR3 protein. The sample has around 450,000 distinct CDR3 sequences, approximately 21% seen once; the top ten hold 6.5% to 9%. V was pared by 8 bases and J by 4 bases, with 9 bases of the junction left unmatched. This CDR3 has 16 residues. Points from the study as a whole: Persistent Graves' patients possessed reduced TCR diversity relative to recently diagnosed ones. New patients shared fewer public clonotypes (about 970) than persistent patients did (roughly 2,500).

The specimen comprised peripheral blood mononuclear cells (PBMCs), sampled when the disease was refractory, from a patient treated with antithyroid drugs. This rearrangement joins TRBV12-3 or TRBV12-4 to TRBJ2-6; 9 bases fit TRBD2. This receptor was identified in a female donor with Graves disease. The CDR3 spells CASGGGAGDGANVLTF. CDR3 in DNA: TGTGCCAGCGGCGGGGGGGCAGGGGACGGGGCCAACGTCCTGACTTTC.